These 17 T cell receptor beta chains were all obtained from the same sample, sequenced in a study of T cell repertoires in cytomegalovirus infection. One entry per CDR3 protein, called by TCRdb with MiXCR from the reads. The sample holds around 530,000 distinct CDR3 sequences; more than 25% are singletons and the top ten take over 10%. The specimen sequenced was PBMCs. The receptor source for this set is a human donor in good health (CMV status not recorded). Some clones in this sample may be carry-over from other donors' samples.

The CDR3 bases are TGTGCCAGCAGTTATGGGGGGGCGGACAATGAGCAGTTCTTC. Protein sequence: CASSYGGADNEQFF. The chain combines TRBV6-2 or TRBV6-3 with TRBJ2-1; D might be TRBD2 (7 bases). CDR3 size: 14 residues. Trimming pared 3 bases from V and 5 bases from J, leaving 11 bases between. Per the germline V gene, CDR1 is MNHEY and CDR2 is SVGEGT.

This clonotype was counted ten times or more. V and J are TRBV12-3 or TRBV12-4 and TRBJ1-3; tentative D call: TRBD1 (5 bases). This CDR3 has 19 amino acids. V shed 5 bases and J shed 1 base, with 24 bases lying between them. CDR3 sequence reads: CASSPFMGVSEGSGNTIYF. CDR3 nucleotides: TGTGCCAGCAGTCCTTTTATGGGGGTATCGGAGGGATCTGGAAACACCATATATTTT.

V and J are TRBV5-4 and TRBJ1-2; 8 nucleotides match TRBD1. V shed 4 bases, J shed 6 bases, and the junction held 20 bases outside the gene matches. CDR1 is SGHNT, CDR2 YYREEE, per germline (reference sequence). This CDR3 spans 18 amino acids. The DNA for the CDR3 is TGTGCCAGCAGCCCCCCTCCTGGGACAGGAAGCCCCCCTGATGGCTACACCTTC. This sequence encodes CASSPPPGTGSPPDGYTF.

This chain uses TRBV7-2 with TRBJ2-7; no definite D call. Germline V gene data show CDR1 as SGHTA and CDR2 as FQGNSA. The V gene lost 6 bases and the J gene lost 2 bases, with 14 bases spanning the gap. The CDR3 consists of 14 residues. CDR3 in amino acids: CASRGGVNTYEQYF. In DNA form, the CDR3 reads TGTGCCAGCAGAGGTGGCGTTAACACCTACGAGCAGTACTTC.

There are many counts of this clonotype. V gene TRBV4-3 combines with J gene TRBJ2-2; 8 bases are shared with TRBD2. Trimming removed 2 bases from V and 3 bases from J; junction bases left unmatched: 8. From germline, CDR1 is LGHNA and CDR2 YSLEER. The length of the CDR3 is 17 residues. In nucleotides, the CDR3 is TGCGCCAGCAGCCAATCGGCGGGAGGTGTCGACACCGGGGAGCTGTTTTTT. Translated, it gives CASSQSAGGVDTGELFF.

The chain recombines TRBV6-2 or TRBV6-3 with TRBJ2-2, with 9 bases lining up with TRBD2. CDR3 length: 15 amino acids. The germline V gene encodes CDR1 MNHEY and CDR2 SVGEGT. Losses at the gene ends were 8 bases for V and 3 bases for J; bases not matched to a gene: 7. The CDR3 nucleotides are TGTGCCAGCCTAAGGGCGGGAGGGTACACCGGGGAGCTGTTTTTT. It is translated as CASLRAGGYTGELFF.

This clonotype was observed at least ten times. The chain joins TRBV12-3 or TRBV12-4 to TRBJ1-1; D gene ambiguous. This CDR3 has 13 amino acids. V was trimmed by 3 bases and J by 6 bases, leaving 11 bases between them. Here the CDR3 reads CASSLAQWAEAFF. The CDR3 region has the DNA TGTGCCAGCAGTTTGGCCCAGTGGGCTGAAGCTTTCTTT.

Points on this clonotype: A read error is possible here, since a much larger clone lies one base away. This chain connects TRBV7-8 to TRBJ2-4, with D unclear. Germline assignment: CDR1 SGHVS and CDR2 FQNEAQ. The length of the CDR3 is 13 residues. The CDR3: CASGLVQKNIQYF. The CDR3 bases are TGTGCCAGCGGCTTAGTACAGAAAAACATTCAGTACTTC.

The chain combines TRBV19 with TRBJ1-6, with D maybe TRBD1 (6 bases). In germline, CDR1 is LNHDA, CDR2 SQIVND (reference sequence). The CDR3 length is 14 residues. V was trimmed by 7 bases and J by 10 bases, leaving 17 bases between them. As DNA, the CDR3 is TGTGCCAGTAATGATGTGGGGGCAGGGTCACCCCTCCACTTT. Its protein product is CASNDVGAGSPLHF.

This clonotype was counted many times. CDR3 loop: CASSLRRIFSYNSPLHF. As DNA, the CDR3 is TGTGCCAGCAGCTTAAGGAGGATCTTCTCCTATAATTCACCCCTCCACTTT. The rearrangement joins TRBV7-2 to TRBJ1-6; D is unclear. The germline gives CDR1 SGHTA, CDR2 FQGNSA. With 2 bases removed from V and 0 bases from J, the gap between germline ends came to 11 bases. This CDR3 has 17 amino acids.

The chain joins TRBV24-1 to TRBJ2-1; 8 nucleotides align to TRBD2. The CDR3 contains 16 residues. With 3 bases clipped from V and 9 bases from J, the junction kept 12 bases outside the gene matches. Germline CDR1 reads KGHDR; CDR2 reads SFDVKD. The CDR3 coding sequence is TGTGCCACCAGTGATCCCGGGACTAGAGTAGTGGGTGAGCAGTTCTTC. Translated, it gives CATSDPGTRVVGEQFF.

V is TRBV6-8 and J is TRBJ2-7; perhaps TRBD2 as D (6 bases). V lost 7 bases and J lost 3, with 22 bases in between. CDR3 length: 16 residues. CDR1 is MNHGY and CDR2 is SAAAGT in the germline V gene. CDR3 protein: CASIYETRDFLYEQYV. The CDR3 DNA sequence: TGTGCCAGCATTTATGAAACCAGGGACTTCCTCTACGAGCAGTACGTC.

The rearrangement links TRBV19 to TRBJ2-2; tentatively, D is TRBD2 (5 bases). CDR1 is LNHDA and CDR2 is SQIVND in the germline V gene (reference sequence). Between the trimmed V and J ends, which lost 5 bases and 5 bases, there was a span of 12 bases. The CDR3 is made up of 14 amino acids. The CDR3 DNA reads as TGTGCCAGTAGTTCTGAGGGCTGGACCGGGGAGCTGTTTTTT. It translates to CASSSEGWTGELFF.

CDR3 protein: CASNPQGWTEAFF. CDR3 in DNA: TGTGCCAGTAACCCACAGGGCTGGACTGAAGCTTTCTTT. The gene calls are TRBV19 and TRBJ1-1; D might be TRBD1 (6 bases). CDR1 LNHDA and CDR2 SQIVND come from the germline V gene (reference sequence). The CDR3 spans 13 residues. Trimming removed 7 bases at V and 5 bases at J, with 14 bases between.

This clonotype has a handful of counts. This chain joins TRBV20-1 and TRBJ2-7; D tentatively reads TRBD1 or TRBD2 (5 bases each). CDR1 and CDR2 from the germline V gene are DFQATT and SNEGSKA (reference sequence). This CDR3 has 12 residues. V was cut by 4 bases and J by 4 bases, with 11 bases left in between. Here the CDR3 DNA reads TGCAGTGCTATACGGGACGGTTACGAGCAGTACTTC. Its translation: CSAIRDGYEQYF.

The genes are TRBV6-6 and TRBJ1-2, with D hard to call. CDR3 length: 10 residues. Germline V CDR1 and CDR2: MNHNY, SVGAGI (reference sequence). Deletions cut 5 bases from V and 6 bases from J, with 4 bases between. The DNA for the CDR3 is TGTGCCAGCAGTCGCAATGGCTACACCTTC. Its protein is CASSRNGYTF.

The CDR3 sequence is CASRKADVTYEQYF. Written as DNA, the CDR3 is TGTGCCAGCAGAAAAGCGGACGTGACCTACGAGCAGTACTTC. V usage is TRBV28 and J usage is TRBJ2-7; perhaps TRBD2 as D (5 bases). This CDR3 is built from 14 residues. The germline V and J ends were trimmed by 6 bases and 2 bases, with 14 bases remaining between them. CDR1 and CDR2 (germline): MDHEN, SYDVKM. The entire variable domain, with the rest obtained from reference TRBV28 and TRBJ2-7, is as follows: DVKVTQSSRYLVKRTGEKVFLECVQDMDHENMFWYRQDPGLGLRLIYFSYDVKMKEKGDIPEGYSVSREKKERFSLILESASTNQTSMYLCASRKADVTYEQYFGPGTRLTVT.